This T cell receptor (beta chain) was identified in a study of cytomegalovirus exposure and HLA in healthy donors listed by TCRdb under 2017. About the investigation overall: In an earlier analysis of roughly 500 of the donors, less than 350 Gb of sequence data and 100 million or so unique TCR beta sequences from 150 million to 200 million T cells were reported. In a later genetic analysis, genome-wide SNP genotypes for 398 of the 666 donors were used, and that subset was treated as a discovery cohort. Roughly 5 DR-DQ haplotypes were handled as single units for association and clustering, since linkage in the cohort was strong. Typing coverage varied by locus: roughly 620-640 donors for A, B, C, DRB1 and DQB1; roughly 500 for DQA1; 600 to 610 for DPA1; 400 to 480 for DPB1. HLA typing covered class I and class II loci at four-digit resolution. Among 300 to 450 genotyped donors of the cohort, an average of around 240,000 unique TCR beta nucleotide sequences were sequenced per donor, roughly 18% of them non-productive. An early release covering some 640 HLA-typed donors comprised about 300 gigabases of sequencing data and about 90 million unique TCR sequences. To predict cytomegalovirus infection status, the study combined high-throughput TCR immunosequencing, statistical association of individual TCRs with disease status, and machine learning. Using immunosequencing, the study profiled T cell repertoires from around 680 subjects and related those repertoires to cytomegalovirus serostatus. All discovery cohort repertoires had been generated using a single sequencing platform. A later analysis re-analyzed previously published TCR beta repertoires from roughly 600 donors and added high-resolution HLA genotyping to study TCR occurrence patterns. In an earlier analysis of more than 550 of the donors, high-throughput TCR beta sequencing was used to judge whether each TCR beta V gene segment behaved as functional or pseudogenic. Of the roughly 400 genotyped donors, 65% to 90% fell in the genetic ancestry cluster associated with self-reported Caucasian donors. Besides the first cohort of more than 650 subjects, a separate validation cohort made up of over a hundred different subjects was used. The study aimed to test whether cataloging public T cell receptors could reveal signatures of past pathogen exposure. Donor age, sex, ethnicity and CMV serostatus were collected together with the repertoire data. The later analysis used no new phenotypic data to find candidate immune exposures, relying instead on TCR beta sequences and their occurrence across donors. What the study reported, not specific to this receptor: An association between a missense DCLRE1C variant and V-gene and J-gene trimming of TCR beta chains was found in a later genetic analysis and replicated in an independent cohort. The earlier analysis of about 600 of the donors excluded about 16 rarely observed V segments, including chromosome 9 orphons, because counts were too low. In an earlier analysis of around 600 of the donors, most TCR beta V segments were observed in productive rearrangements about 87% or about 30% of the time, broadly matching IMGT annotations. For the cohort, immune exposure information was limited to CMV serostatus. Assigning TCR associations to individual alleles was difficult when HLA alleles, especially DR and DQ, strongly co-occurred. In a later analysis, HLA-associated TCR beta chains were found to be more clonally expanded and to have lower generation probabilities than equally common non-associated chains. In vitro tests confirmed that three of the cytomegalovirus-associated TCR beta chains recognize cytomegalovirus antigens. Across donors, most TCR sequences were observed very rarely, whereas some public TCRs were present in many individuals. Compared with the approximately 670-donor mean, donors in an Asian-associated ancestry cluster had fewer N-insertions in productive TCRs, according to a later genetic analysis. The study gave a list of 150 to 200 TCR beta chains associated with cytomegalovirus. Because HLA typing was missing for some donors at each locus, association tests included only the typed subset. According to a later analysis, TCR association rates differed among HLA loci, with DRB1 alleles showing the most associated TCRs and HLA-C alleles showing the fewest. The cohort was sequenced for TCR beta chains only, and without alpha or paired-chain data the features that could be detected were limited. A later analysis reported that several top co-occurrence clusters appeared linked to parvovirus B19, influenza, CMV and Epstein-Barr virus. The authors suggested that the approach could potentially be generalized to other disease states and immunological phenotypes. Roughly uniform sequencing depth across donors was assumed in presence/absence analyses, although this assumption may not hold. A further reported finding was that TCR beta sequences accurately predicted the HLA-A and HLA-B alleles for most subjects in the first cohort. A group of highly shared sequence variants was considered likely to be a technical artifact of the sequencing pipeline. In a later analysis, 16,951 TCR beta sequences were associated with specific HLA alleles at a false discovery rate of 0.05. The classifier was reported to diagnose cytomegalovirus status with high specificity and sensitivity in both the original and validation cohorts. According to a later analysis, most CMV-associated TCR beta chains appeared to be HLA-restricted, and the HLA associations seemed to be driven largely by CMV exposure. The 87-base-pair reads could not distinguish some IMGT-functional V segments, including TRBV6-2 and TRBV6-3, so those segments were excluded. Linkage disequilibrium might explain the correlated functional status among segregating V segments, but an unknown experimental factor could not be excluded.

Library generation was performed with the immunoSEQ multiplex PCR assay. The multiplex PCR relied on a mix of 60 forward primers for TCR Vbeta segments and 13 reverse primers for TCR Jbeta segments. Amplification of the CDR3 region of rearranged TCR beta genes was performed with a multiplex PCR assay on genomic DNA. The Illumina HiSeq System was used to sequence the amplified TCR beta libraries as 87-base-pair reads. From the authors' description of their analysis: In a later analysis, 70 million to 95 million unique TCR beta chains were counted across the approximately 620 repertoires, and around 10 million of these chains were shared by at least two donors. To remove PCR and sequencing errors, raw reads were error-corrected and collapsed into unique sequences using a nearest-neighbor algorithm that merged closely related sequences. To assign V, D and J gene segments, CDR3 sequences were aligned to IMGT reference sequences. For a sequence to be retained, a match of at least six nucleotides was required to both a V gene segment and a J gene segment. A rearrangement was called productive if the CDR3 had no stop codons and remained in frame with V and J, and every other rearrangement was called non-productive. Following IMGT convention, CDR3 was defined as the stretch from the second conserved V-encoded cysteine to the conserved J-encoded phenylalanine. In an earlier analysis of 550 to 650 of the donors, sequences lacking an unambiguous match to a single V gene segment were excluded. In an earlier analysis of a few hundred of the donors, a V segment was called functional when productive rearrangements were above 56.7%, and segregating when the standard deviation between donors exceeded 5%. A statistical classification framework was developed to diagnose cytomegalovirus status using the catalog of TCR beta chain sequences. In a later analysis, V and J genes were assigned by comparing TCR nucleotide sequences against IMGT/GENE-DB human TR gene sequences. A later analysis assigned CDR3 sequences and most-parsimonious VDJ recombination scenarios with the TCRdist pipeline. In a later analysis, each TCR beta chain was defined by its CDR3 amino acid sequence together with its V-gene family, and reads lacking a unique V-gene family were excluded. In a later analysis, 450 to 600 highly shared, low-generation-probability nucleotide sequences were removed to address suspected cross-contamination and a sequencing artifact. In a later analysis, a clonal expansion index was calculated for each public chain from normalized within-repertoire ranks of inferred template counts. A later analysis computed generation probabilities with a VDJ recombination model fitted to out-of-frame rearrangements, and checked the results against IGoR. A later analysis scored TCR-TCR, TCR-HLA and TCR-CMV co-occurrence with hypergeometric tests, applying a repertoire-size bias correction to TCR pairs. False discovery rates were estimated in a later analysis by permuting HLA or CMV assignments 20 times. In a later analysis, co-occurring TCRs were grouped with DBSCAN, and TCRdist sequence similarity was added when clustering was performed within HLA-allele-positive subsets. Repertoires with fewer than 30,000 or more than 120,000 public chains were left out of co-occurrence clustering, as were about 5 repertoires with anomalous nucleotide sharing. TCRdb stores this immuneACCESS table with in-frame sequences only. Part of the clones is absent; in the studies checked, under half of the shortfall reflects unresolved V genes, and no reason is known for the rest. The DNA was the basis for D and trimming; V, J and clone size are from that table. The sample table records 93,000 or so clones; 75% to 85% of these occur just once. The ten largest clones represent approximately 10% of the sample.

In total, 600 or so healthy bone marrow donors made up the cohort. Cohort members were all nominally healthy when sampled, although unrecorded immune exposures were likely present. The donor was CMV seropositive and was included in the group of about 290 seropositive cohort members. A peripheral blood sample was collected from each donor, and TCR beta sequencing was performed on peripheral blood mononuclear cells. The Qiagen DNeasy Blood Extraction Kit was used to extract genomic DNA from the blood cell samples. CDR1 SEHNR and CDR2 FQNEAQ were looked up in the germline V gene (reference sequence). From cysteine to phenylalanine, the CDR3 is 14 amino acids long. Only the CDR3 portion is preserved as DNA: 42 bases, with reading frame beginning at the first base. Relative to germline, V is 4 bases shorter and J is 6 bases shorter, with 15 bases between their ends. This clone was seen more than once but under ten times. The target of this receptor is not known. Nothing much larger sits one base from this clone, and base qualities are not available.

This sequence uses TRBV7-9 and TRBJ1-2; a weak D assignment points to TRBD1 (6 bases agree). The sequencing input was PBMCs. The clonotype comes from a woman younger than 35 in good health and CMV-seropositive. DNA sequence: TGTGCCAGCAGCTCTCCCCGGGACACCCATGGCTACACCTTC. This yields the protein CASSSPRDTHGYTF.